The source of this T cell receptor (beta chain) is a study of molecular identifiers for immune sequencing clone quantification (dated by TCRdb to 2016 to 2019). Context from the whole study: In a replicate experiment, RNA from approximately 22,000 or 94,000 naive CD8 T cells was split into five aliquots, four of which were sequenced. CD8 T cells were used in a methods study to benchmark molecular-identifier clustering-based TCR repertoire sequencing (MIDCIRS) and TCR RNA copy counting.

Points on this clonotype: Which antigen it targets is not known. A much larger clone sits a single nucleotide away, making a read error possible.

Libraries of naive CD8 T cells were generated from about 19,000 to 1,100,000 sorted cells, with 10%, 30% or 50% of the purified RNA used. On a BD FACSAria II, naive CD8 T cells were FACS-sorted as CD8+CD4-CCR7+CD45RA+ and collected into RLT Plus buffer. Ten to eleven TCR copies' worth of Jurkat RNA were spiked into roughly 19,000-1,000,000 naive CD8 T cell samples to test detection sensitivity. Enrichment of CD8 T cells was done with RosetteSep CD8+ T Cell Enrichment Cocktail plus Ficoll-Paque, and ACK red cell lysis came afterward. The V end loses 1 base and the J end loses 4 bases, and a stretch of 10 bases separates them. The CDR3, from cysteine to phenylalanine, totals 14 residues. The DNA shown is the 42-base CDR3, in frame from base 1. Results the study describes overall, beyond this receptor: Identical TCR molecules sharing a barcode could cause highly expanded clone sizes to be underestimated. Spiked-in Jurkat TCR RNA (10 copies' worth), which is not part of the donor repertoire, was contained in the naive libraries. In CMV-specific effector cells, over 98% of molecules were held by clones above 20 RNA copies, whereas under 1% of molecules were held by such clones in naive cells. Even against a background of 800,000 to 1,000,000 naive CD8 T cells, spiked-in Jurkat TCR RNA amounting to a single cell's worth was reported to be detectable. About 2.9 recovered TCR RNA copies per cell were obtained by modeling, versus approximately 9 by digital PCR, implying a capture efficiency of 30% to 35%. When barcode sub-clustering was not used, chimeric consensus sequences inflated TCR diversity, with chimeras reaching as high as 47%.

The method was PCR. Sequencer: Illumina HiSeq 4000. Bulk TCR libraries were made following a previously described method, with the TCR primers given in Table S5. The Qiagen AllPrep DNA/RNA kit was used to purify total RNA. Reads from multiple sequencing runs of the same library were pooled before analysis. In the paper's pipeline: Reads were retained only if the reads had an exact TCR constant sequence, and the retained reads were trimmed to 150 nt and grouped according to their 12-nt molecular barcodes. Reads within each barcode group were sub-clustered using a 15% Levenshtein threshold, and quality-weighted consensus sequences were constructed for each RNA molecule. Non-functional sequences were removed, as were lower-count sequences one edit away from another. On the basis of fitting two negative binomial distributions, barcode sub-clusters with fewer than 20% of the maximum read count were discarded. In TCRdb, the public reads were trimmed at Q25 with fastp and aligned with MiXCR, with productive beta chains retained. Entries are consolidated by CDR3 protein sequence, retaining the most common genes and DNA. TCRdb, not the original authors, processed these V and J calls. Counted in this sample were over 600,000 distinct CDR3 sequences; approximately 20% of them appeared once. The top ten hold under 0.95% of the sample.

This receptor chain uses TRBV12-3 or TRBV12-4 and TRBJ1-1, with the D gene not confidently named. The specimen sequenced was naive CD8+ T cells from blood, with Jurkat cell RNA spiked in. The cell subset or site label here, explained by the study, means: FACS-sorted CD8+CD4-CCR7+CD45RA+ naive T cells. The sequence derives from a human donor in good health. Some libraries in this study had Jurkat cell RNA spiked in. The CDR3 corresponds to CASSLGQFSTEAFF. The DNA sequence is TGTGCCAGCAGTTTAGGGCAGTTTTCCACTGAAGCTTTCTTT.